A selection of T cell receptor beta chains follows, all from one sample in a study of preoperative IRX-2 immunotherapy in early breast cancer. Sequencing was performed with immunoSEQ multiplex PCR; in TCRdb, only in-frame clones are kept and a portion is missing. The sample records fewer than 8,000 clones, approximately 80% being singletons. Sample: tumor tissue, taken after IRX-2 immunotherapy. The receptors originated from a human donor with breast cancer. Each CDR3 is given with its conserved first and last residue. Fields, in order: J gene, D gene, V gene, CDR3 protein. The D gene is left open where the match is weak.

TRBJ1-3	NA	TRBV11-3	CASSLTPSGNTIYF
TRBJ1-6	TRBD1	TRBV11-3	CASSKGTGFYNSPLHF
TRBJ2-3	NA	TRBV16	CASSLGDTQYF
TRBJ2-6	TRBD2	TRBV28	CASDGGSFGANVLTF
TRBJ1-5	TRBD1	TRBV19	CASSPIGQGAGQPQHF
TRBJ2-5	NA	TRBV6-8	CASSYSARGYQETQYF
TRBJ2-1	NA	TRBV2	CASIEGGHLFYNEQFF
TRBJ1-1	NA	TRBV16	CASSQFSGGAEAFF
TRBJ1-2	NA	TRBV6-8	CASSPLIPIRPGYTF
TRBJ2-5	TRBD1	TRBV4-1	CASSQDSFPGDRERGTQYF
TRBJ1-4	TRBD1	TRBV19	CASREGYGTAFQKLFF
TRBJ1-2	NA	TRBV28	CTSSSGTSFSYGYTF
TRBJ1-2	NA	TRBV19	CASSITTGNYGYTF
TRBJ1-6	TRBD1	TRBV5-1	CASGIGGQGMTPLHF
TRBJ1-5	NA	TRBV28	CASRDPSGGYSNQPQHF
TRBJ2-1	TRBD2	TRBV10-2	CASRPGLAGGLTNNEQFF
TRBJ1-3	NA	TRBV11-3	CASSLPTPPGNTIYF
TRBJ1-5	NA	TRBV6-8	CASSAEDRPNQPQHF
TRBJ1-2	TRBD1	TRBV23-1	CASSSGTVSYGYTF
TRBJ1-4	NA	TRBV11-3	CASSLGFLDRPATNEKLFF
TRBJ2-7	TRBD1	TRBV6-4	CASSRTGSSYEQYF
TRBJ1-2	TRBD1	TRBV6-8	CASSRSGTGYGYTF
TRBJ1-2	TRBD1	TRBV7-1	CASGKTGTGYYGYTF
TRBJ2-5	NA	TRBV25-1	CASSPSPPPVRQETQYF
TRBJ2-1	NA	TRBV6-8	CASSQGPVGGQFF
TRBJ1-2	TRBD1	TRBV7-4	CASSLVLTGANYGYTF
TRBJ1-2	NA	TRBV14	CASSQAQWEGYTF
TRBJ2-3	NA	TRBV5-1	CASSLGLLTDTQYF
TRBJ1-1	NA	TRBV15	CATSRGVMNTEAFF
TRBJ1-4	TRBD1	TRBV11-3	CASSLTGQGRTNEKLFF
TRBJ1-1	NA	TRBV7-8	CASSLEPMNTEAFF
TRBJ1-2	NA	TRBV6-8	CASSRGEGYGYTF
TRBJ1-4	NA	TRBV7-1	CASSFGLLATNEKLFF
TRBJ2-7	NA	TRBV30	CAWRGRVPEQYF
TRBJ2-1	NA	TRBV18	CASSLAYSYNEQFF
TRBJ1-1	NA	TRBV30	CAWSRLQLMNTEAFF
TRBJ2-2	NA	TRBV6-8	CATPVGSGPGGELFF
TRBJ2-6	TRBD2	TRBV11-3	CASTLGGSGANVLTF
TRBJ2-1	TRBD1	TRBV18	CASSVNSGGREQFF
TRBJ2-2	NA	TRBV5-1	CASSPLIDTGELFF
TRBJ2-7	NA	TRBV6-8	CASRDPFYEQYF
TRBJ1-3	NA	TRBV19	CASSSGREYLTGNTIYF
TRBJ1-6	NA	TRBV30	CAWSVHPGHNSPLHF
TRBJ1-6	TRBD1	TRBV7-7	CASSDRTGETNSPLHF
TRBJ2-1	TRBD1	TRBV23-1	CASSQGGPSGGMSYNEQFF
TRBJ1-6	TRBD1	TRBV6-8	CASSRGPTGGNSPLHF
TRBJ2-6	NA	TRBV6-8	CASSYSGAGANVLTF
TRBJ1-2	NA	TRBV19	CASSKGRQYNNYGYTF
TRBJ1-4	NA	TRBV6-8	CATGGGQTNEKLFF
TRBJ1-5	NA	TRBV2	CASSWDLYSNQPQHF